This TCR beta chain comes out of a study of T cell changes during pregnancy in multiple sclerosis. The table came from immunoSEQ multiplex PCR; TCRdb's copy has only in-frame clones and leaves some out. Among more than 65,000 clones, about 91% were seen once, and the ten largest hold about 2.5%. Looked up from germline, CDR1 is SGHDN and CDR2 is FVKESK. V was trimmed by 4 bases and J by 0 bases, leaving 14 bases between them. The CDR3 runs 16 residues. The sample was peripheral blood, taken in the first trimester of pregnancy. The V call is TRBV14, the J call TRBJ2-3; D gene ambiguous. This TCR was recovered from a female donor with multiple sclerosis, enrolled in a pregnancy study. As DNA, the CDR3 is TGTGCCAGCAGCCCAGTGGTCAGAACGAGCACAGATACGCAGTATTTT. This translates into CASSPVVRTSTDTQYF.